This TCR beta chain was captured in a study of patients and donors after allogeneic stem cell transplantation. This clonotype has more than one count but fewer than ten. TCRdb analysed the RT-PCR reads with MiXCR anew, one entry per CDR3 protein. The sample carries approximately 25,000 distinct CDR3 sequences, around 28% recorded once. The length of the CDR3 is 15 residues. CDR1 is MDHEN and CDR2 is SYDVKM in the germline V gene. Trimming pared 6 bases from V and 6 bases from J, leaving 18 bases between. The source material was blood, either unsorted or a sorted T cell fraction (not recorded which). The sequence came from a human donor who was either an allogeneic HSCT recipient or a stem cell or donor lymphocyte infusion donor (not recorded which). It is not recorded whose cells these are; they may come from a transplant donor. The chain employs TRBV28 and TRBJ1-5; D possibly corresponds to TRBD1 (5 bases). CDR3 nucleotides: TGTGCCAGCAGCATCAGGTGGCAGGGAACTCAGCCCCAGCATTTT. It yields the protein CASSIRWQGTQPQHF.